Listed below are T cell receptor beta chains from one sample, sequenced in a study of CD8 T cells in Susac syndrome. TCRdb processed the immunoSEQ multiplex PCR reads anew with MiXCR; each CDR3 protein has one entry. The table includes roughly 190,000 distinct CDR3 sequences, 85% to 95% detected once. Input material: CD4+ T cells from PBMCs. These receptor sequences come from a human donor in good health. Both conserved end residues are part of each CDR3. D genes are given only for firm matches. Clone size is stated in some rows and not others, as once, few, many or a class when expanded.

D | size | J | V | CDR3 | DNA
NA | NA | TRBJ2-2 | TRBV2 | CASNLDTPGELFF | TGTGCCAGCAACCTCGACACTCCCGGGGAGCTGTTTTTT
NA | NA | TRBJ2-4 | TRBV5-1 | CASSLDNLQYF | TGCGCCAGCAGCTTGGACAATCTTCAGTACTTC
NA | NA | TRBJ1-3 | TRBV5-1 | CASSLSGSLLSGNTIYF | TGCGCCAGCAGCTTGTCGGGTTCCCTGTTATCTGGAAACACCATATATTTT
NA | NA | TRBJ2-1 | TRBV30 | CAWSGGFYEQFF | TGTGCCTGGAGTGGGGGTTTCTATGAGCAGTTCTTC
NA | NA | TRBJ2-2 | TRBV11-1 | CASIPYGGHTGELFF | TGTGCCAGCATCCCTTACGGGGGGCACACCGGGGAGCTGTTTTTT
NA | NA | TRBJ2-1 | TRBV5-1 | CASTLNVGDNEQFF | TGCGCCAGCACCCTAAACGTGGGAGACAATGAGCAGTTCTTC
TRBD1 | NA | TRBJ2-3 | TRBV12-3/TRBV12-4 | CASRRATGVSDGDTQYF | TGTGCCAGCAGACGTGCTACAGGGGTGTCTGATGGAGATACGCAGTATTTT
TRBD2 | NA | TRBJ2-1 | TRBV29-1 | CSGAPAGGYNEQFF | TGCAGCGGGGCCCCAGCGGGGGGGTACAATGAGCAGTTCTTC
TRBD2 | NA | TRBJ2-3 | TRBV20-1 | CSATVPGTSRDTQYF | TGCAGTGCTACCGTCCCCGGGACTAGCAGAGATACGCAGTATTTT
NA | NA | TRBJ1-5 | TRBV7-2 | CASSLRKQVAQPQHF | TGTGCCAGCAGCTTAAGGAAACAGGTCGCACAGCCCCAGCATTTT
NA | once | TRBJ1-2 | TRBV7-2 | CASSHSTGGYTF | TGTGCCAGCAGCCACTCGACGGGTGGCTACACCTTC
NA | NA | TRBJ2-5 | TRBV29-1 | CSVAGTLRETQYF | TGCAGCGTCGCCGGGACTCTGAGGGAGACCCAGTACTTC
NA | NA | TRBJ1-2 | TRBV18 | CASSPREGDGYTF | TGTGCCAGCTCACCCAGGGAAGGTGATGGCTACACCTTC
NA | NA | TRBJ2-3 | TRBV7-8 | CASSTRLSTDTQYF | TGTGCCAGCAGTACAAGGCTGTCTACAGATACGCAGTATTTT
TRBD1 | NA | TRBJ1-2 | TRBV4-1 | CASSQDPRQGTFNYGYTF | TGCGCCAGCAGCCAAGACCCAAGACAGGGCACCTTTAACTATGGCTACACCTTC
NA | NA | TRBJ1-5 | TRBV30 | CAWATGAPNQPQHF | TGTGCCTGGGCCACAGGCGCCCCCAATCAGCCCCAGCATTTT
TRBD1 | NA | TRBJ1-2 | TRBV30 | CAWSVSRGGSGYGYTF | TGTGCCTGGAGTGTATCCCGAGGGGGCAGCGGCTATGGCTACACCTTC
TRBD1 | NA | TRBJ1-5 | TRBV19 | CASRPPTGGRDQPQHF | TGTGCCAGTAGGCCCCCGACAGGGGGCCGGGATCAGCCCCAGCATTTT
TRBD2 | NA | TRBJ2-3 | TRBV12-3/TRBV12-4 | CASSFGPAGGDTQYF | TGTGCCAGCAGTTTTGGGCCCGCGGGGGGAGATACGCAGTATTTT
NA | NA | TRBJ2-7 | TRBV7-3 | CASSLTAGQIYEQYF | TGTGCCAGCAGCTTAACCGCCGGACAGATCTACGAGCAGTACTTC
NA | NA | TRBJ1-3 | TRBV4-1 | CASSPGPGFRNTIYF | TGCGCCAGCAGCCCTGGCCCAGGATTCAGAAACACCATATATTTT
NA | NA | TRBJ2-7 | TRBV10-3 | CAIGDLRKGDEQYF | TGTGCCATCGGGGACCTACGTAAAGGCGACGAGCAGTACTTC
TRBD1 | NA | TRBJ2-7 | TRBV28 | CASSEQGESSYEQYF | TGTGCCAGCAGCGAACAGGGGGAAAGCTCCTACGAGCAGTACTTC
NA | NA | TRBJ2-4 | TRBV12-3/TRBV12-4 | CASTPAESLAKNIQYF | TGTGCCAGCACCCCGGCGGAATCACTAGCCAAAAACATTCAGTACTTC
NA | NA | TRBJ2-7 | TRBV19 | CASSNLYEQYF | TGTGCCAGTAGCAACCTATACGAGCAGTACTTC
TRBD1 | NA | TRBJ1-4 | TRBV7-9 | CASNVGQGDNEKLFF | TGTGCCAGCAACGTGGGACAGGGGGACAATGAAAAACTGTTTTTT
TRBD1 | NA | TRBJ2-4 | TRBV28 | CASSLWTGQAKNIQYF | TGTGCCAGCAGTCTTTGGACAGGGCAAGCCAAAAACATTCAGTACTTC
NA | NA | TRBJ2-5 | TRBV7-2 | CASSLTFGETQYF | TGTGCCAGCAGCTTAACGTTCGGGGAGACCCAGTACTTC
NA | NA | TRBJ1-5 | TRBV6-6 | CASSYSTGSSNQPQHF | TGTGCCAGCAGTTACTCGACTGGTTCTAGCAATCAGCCCCAGCATTTT
NA | NA | TRBJ2-2 | TRBV11-2 | CASSLKGGWNTGELFF | TGTGCCAGCAGCTTAAAAGGGGGTTGGAACACCGGGGAGCTGTTTTTT
NA | once | TRBJ1-1 | TRBV3-1 | CASSQVPTGNTEAFF | TGTGCCAGCAGCCAAGTGCCTACAGGGAACACTGAAGCTTTCTTT
NA | NA | TRBJ2-1 | TRBV14 | CASSKQGAGYSREQFF | TGTGCCAGCAGCAAGCAGGGCGCAGGCTACTCGCGTGAGCAGTTCTTC
NA | NA | TRBJ1-5 | TRBV7-2 | CASSPVGGRAQPQHF | TGTGCCAGCAGCCCCGTGGGTGGCAGGGCCCAGCCCCAGCATTTT
NA | NA | TRBJ1-1 | TRBV5-1 | CASSFMGDTEAFF | TGCGCCAGCAGCTTTATGGGGGACACTGAAGCTTTCTTT
NA | NA | TRBJ2-1 | TRBV3-1 | CASRGGRGLNEQFF | TGTGCCAGCAGGGGGGGGCGGGGGCTCAATGAGCAGTTCTTC
NA | NA | TRBJ1-6 | TRBV7-8 | CASSPEGGLPNSPLHF | TGTGCCAGCAGTCCCGAGGGGGGCCTCCCTAATTCACCCCTCCACTTT
NA | NA | TRBJ2-1 | TRBV9 | CASSAPPGRPQVPEQFF | TGTGCCAGCAGCGCCCCCCCGGGTCGGCCTCAGGTTCCTGAGCAGTTCTTC
TRBD1 | NA | TRBJ2-7 | TRBV6-2/TRBV6-3 | CASSLPTGVSYEQYF | TGTGCCAGCAGTCTACCGACAGGGGTCTCCTACGAGCAGTACTTC
NA | NA | TRBJ2-3 | TRBV7-2 | CASSLAGAGASTDTQYF | TGTGCCAGCAGCTTAGCCGGGGCGGGGGCTTCCACAGATACGCAGTATTTT
NA | once | TRBJ2-5 | TRBV7-2 | CASSPPGQPYQETQYF | TGTGCCAGCAGCCCCCCCGGACAGCCGTACCAAGAGACCCAGTACTTC
NA | NA | TRBJ2-1 | TRBV7-2 | CASSLGAAGPNEQFF | TGTGCCAGCAGCTTGGGGGCCGCAGGGCCCAATGAGCAGTTCTTC
NA | NA | TRBJ2-7 | TRBV27 | CASSFQESYEQYF | TGTGCCAGCAGTTTTCAGGAGTCCTACGAGCAGTACTTC
NA | NA | TRBJ2-7 | TRBV3-1 | CASSLLSGSYEQYF | TGTGCCAGCAGTCTACTGTCAGGGTCCTACGAGCAGTACTTC
NA | NA | TRBJ1-1 | TRBV20-1 | CSAHKYPEAFF | TGCAGTGCTCACAAATACCCTGAAGCTTTCTTT
NA | NA | TRBJ2-3 | TRBV4-2 | CASSQGSGRSTDTQYF | TGTGCCAGCAGCCAAGGGTCAGGTCGGTCCACAGATACGCAGTATTTT
TRBD1 | NA | TRBJ1-4 | TRBV5-1 | CASRTGDRYEKLFF | TGCGCCAGCAGAACAGGGGACCGGTATGAAAAACTGTTTTTT
NA | NA | TRBJ2-7 | TRBV3-1 | CASSQEGRPYEQYF | TGTGCCAGCAGCCAAGAAGGCAGGCCCTACGAGCAGTACTTC
NA | NA | TRBJ2-7 | TRBV7-8 | CASSLVPGGLYEQYF | TGTGCCAGCAGCTTAGTACCCGGGGGCCTCTACGAGCAGTACTTC
NA | NA | TRBJ2-7 | TRBV5-6 | CASRMGVSYEQYF | TGTGCCAGCAGAATGGGGGTCTCCTACGAGCAGTACTTC
NA | once | TRBJ1-6 | TRBV5-1 | CASSLAGGVENSPLHF | TGCGCCAGCAGCTTGGCGGGTGGCGTGGAGAATTCACCCCTCCACTTT
NA | NA | TRBJ2-1 | TRBV3-1 | CASSQRSNEQFF | TGTGCCAGCAGCCAAAGGTCAAATGAGCAGTTCTTC
NA | NA | TRBJ2-3 | TRBV7-2 | CASSARPPPTDTQYF | TGTGCCAGCAGCGCCCGACCCCCGCCCACAGATACGCAGTATTTT
NA | NA | TRBJ2-3 | TRBV23-1 | CASSHGLLMETQYF | TGCGCCAGCAGTCATGGCCTGCTGATGGAGACGCAGTATTTT
TRBD2 | NA | TRBJ2-3 | TRBV12-3/TRBV12-4 | CASTLLSGGQKLSTDTQYF | TGTGCCAGCACCCTCCTTAGCGGGGGCCAAAAACTGAGCACAGATACGCAGTATTTT
NA | NA | TRBJ1-1 | TRBV7-8 | CASSLEGTLGTEAFF | TGTGCCAGCAGCTTAGAGGGCACCTTGGGCACTGAAGCTTTCTTT
TRBD2 | NA | TRBJ2-7 | TRBV7-2 | CASKLEAEGLPHYEQYF | TGTGCCAGCAAACTAGAGGCGGAGGGACTACCTCACTACGAGCAGTACTTC